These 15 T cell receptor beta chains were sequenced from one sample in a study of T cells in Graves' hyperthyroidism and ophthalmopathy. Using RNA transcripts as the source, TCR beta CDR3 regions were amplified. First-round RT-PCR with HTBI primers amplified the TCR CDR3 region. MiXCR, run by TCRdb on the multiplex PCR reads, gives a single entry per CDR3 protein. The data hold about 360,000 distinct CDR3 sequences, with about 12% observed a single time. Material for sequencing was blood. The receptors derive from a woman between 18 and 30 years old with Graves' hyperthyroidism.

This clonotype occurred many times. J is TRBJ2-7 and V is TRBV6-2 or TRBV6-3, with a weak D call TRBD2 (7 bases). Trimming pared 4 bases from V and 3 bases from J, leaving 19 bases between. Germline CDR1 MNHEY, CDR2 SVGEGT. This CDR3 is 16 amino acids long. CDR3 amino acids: CASSSLGEGHLYEQYF. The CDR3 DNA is TGTGCCAGCAGTTCCCTCGGGGAGGGACACCTCTACGAGCAGTACTTC.

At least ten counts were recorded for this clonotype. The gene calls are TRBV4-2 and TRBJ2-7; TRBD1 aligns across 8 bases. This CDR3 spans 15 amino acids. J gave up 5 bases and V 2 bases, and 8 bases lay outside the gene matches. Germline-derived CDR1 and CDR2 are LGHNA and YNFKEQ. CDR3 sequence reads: CASSQNDRGADEQYF. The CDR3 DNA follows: TGTGCCAGCAGCCAAAATGACAGGGGTGCGGACGAGCAGTACTTC.

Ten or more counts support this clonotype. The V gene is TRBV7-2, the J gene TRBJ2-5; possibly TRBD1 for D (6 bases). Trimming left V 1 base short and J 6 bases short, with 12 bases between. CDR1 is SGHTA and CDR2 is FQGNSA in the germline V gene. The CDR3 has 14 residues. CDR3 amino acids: CASSLESQGKTQYF. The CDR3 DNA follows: TGTGCCAGCAGCTTAGAGTCCCAGGGGAAGACCCAGTACTTC. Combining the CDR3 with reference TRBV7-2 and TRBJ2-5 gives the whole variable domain GAGVSQSPSNKVTEKGKDVELRCDPISGHTALYWYRQSLGQGLEFLIYFQGNSAPDKSGLPSDRFSAERTGGSVSTLTIQRTQQEDSAVYLCASSLESQGKTQYFGPGTRLLVL.

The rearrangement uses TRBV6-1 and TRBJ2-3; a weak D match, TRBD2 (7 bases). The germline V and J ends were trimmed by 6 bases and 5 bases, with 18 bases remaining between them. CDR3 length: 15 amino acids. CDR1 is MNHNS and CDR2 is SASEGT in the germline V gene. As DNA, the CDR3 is TGTGCCAGCAGGAGGGGGGGCCGAGGGCAAGATACGCAGTATTTT. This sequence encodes CASRRGGRGQDTQYF.

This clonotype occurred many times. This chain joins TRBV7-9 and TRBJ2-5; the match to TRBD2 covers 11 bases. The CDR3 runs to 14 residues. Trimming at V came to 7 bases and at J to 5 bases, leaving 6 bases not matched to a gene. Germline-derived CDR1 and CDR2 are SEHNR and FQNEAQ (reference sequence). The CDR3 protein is CASTSLAGGETQYF. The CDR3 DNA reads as TGTGCCAGCACTAGTCTAGCGGGAGGTGAGACCCAGTACTTC. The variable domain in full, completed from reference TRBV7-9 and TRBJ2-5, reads DTGVSQNPRHKITKRGQNVTFRCDPISEHNRLYWYRQTLGQGPEFLTYFQNEAQLEKSRLLSDRFSAERPKGSFSTLEIQRTEQGDSAMYLCASTSLAGGETQYFGPGTRLLVL.

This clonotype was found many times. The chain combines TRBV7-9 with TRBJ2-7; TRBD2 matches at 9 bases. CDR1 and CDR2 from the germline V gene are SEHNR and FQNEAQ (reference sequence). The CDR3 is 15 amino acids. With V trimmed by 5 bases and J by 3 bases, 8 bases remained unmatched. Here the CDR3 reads CASSQGAGGLYEQYF. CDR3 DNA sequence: TGTGCCAGCAGCCAAGGAGCGGGAGGCCTCTACGAGCAGTACTTC.

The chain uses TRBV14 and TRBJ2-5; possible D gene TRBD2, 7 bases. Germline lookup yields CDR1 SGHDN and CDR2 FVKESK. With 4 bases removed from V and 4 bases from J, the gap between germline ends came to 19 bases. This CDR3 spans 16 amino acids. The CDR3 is CASSPLRGGAGETQYF. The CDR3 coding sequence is TGTGCCAGCAGCCCTCTTCGAGGGGGGGCCGGAGAGACCCAGTACTTC.

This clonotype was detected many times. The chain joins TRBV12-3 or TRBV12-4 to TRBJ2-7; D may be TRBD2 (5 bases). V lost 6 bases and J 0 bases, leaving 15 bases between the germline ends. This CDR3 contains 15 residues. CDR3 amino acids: CASSQGLLSSYEQYF. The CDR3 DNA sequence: TGTGCCAGCAGCCAAGGACTTCTGAGCTCCTACGAGCAGTACTTC.

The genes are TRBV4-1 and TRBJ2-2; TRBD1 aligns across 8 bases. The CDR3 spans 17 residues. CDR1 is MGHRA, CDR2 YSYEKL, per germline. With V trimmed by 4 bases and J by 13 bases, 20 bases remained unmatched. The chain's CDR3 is CASSRPDRGRTPGRLFF. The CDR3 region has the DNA TGCGCCAGCAGCCGTCCCGACAGGGGCCGAACACCGGGGAGGCTGTTTTTT.

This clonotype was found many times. CDR3 residues: CSVQQALSSPLHF. DNA for the CDR3: TGCAGCGTTCAGCAAGCTCTAAGTTCACCCCTCCACTTT. This chain connects TRBV29-1 to TRBJ1-6; D unclear. Deletions cut 5 bases from V and 9 bases from J, with 14 bases between. This CDR3 is built from 13 residues. Germline loops: CDR1 SQVTM, CDR2 ANQGSEA. The full variable domain, in which reference TRBV29-1 and TRBJ1-6 provide the parts outside the CDR3, is SAVISQKPSRDICQRGTSLTIQCQVDSQVTMMFWYRQQPGQSLTLIATANQGSEATYESGFVIDKFPISRPNLTFSTLTVSNMSPEDSSIYLCSVQQALSSPLHFGNGTRLTVT.

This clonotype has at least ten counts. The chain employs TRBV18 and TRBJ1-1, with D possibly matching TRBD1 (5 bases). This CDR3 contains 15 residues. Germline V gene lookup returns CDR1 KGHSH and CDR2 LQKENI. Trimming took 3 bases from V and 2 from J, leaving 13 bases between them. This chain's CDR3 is CASSPSMGGNTEAFF. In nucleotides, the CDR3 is TGTGCCAGCTCACCCTCCATGGGGGGAAACACTGAAGCTTTCTTT.

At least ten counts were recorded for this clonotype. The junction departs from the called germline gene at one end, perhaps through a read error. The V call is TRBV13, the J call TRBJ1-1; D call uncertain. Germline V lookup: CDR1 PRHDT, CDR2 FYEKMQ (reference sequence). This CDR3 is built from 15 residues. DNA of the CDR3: TGTGCCACCAGCACGGGATTCACCTTGAACACTGAAGCTTTCTTT. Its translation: CATSTGFTLNTEAFF.

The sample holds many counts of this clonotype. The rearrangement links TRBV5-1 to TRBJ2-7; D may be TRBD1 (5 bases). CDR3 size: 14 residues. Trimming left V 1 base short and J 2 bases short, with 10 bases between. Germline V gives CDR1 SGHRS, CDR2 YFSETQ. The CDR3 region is CASSLQGEPYEQYF. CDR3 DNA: TGCGCCAGCAGCTTGCAGGGTGAACCCTACGAGCAGTACTTC.

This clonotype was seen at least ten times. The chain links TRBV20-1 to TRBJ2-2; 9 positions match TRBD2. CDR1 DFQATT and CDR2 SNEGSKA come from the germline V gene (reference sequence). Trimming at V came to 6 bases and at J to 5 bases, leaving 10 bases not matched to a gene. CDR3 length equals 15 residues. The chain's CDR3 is CSAVGGAGGTGELFF. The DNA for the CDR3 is TGCAGTGCCGTGGGGGGAGCGGGAGGAACCGGGGAGCTGTTTTTT.

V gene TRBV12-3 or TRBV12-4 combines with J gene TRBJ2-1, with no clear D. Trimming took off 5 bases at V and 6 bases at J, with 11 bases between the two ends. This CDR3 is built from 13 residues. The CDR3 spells CASSLFMGNEQFF. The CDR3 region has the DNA TGTGCCAGCAGTCTTTTCATGGGCAATGAGCAGTTCTTC.